This entry lists 18 T cell receptor beta chains sequenced from one sample in a study of cytomegalovirus exposure and HLA in healthy donors. Vbeta (60) and Jbeta (13) primers were used in the PCR. Assay: immunoSEQ multiplex PCR; the TCRdb copy retains only in-frame clones and omits some. The data contain 80,000 to 95,000 clones, 64% of them singletons. The sequenced material came from PBMCs. These receptors came from a human donor in good health.

This chain links TRBV6-1 with TRBJ1-2, with 9 bases aligning to TRBD1. The CDR3 sequence is 15 residues long. V lost 9 bases and J lost 3; bases outside the gene matches: 11. Germline values: CDR1 MNHNS, CDR2 SASEGT. CDR3 region: CARFRDRECDYGYTF. The DNA of the CDR3 is TGTGCCAGGTTCCGGGACAGGGAATGCGACTATGGCTACACCTTC.

The chain carries TRBV30 and TRBJ1-2; D remains ambiguous. V was trimmed by 1 base and J by 8 bases, leaving 11 bases between them. CDR1 is GTSNPN, CDR2 SVGIG, per germline (reference sequence). The CDR3 extends over 12 amino acids. The CDR3 loop reads CAWSERSGGYTF. CDR3 nucleotides: TGTGCCTGGAGTGAACGTAGCGGAGGCTACACCTTC.

The chain links TRBV6-4 to TRBJ2-1; 12 nucleotides match TRBD2. The V and J ends lost 4 bases and 8 bases, in that order; junction bases with no gene match: 6. The germline V gene encodes CDR1 MRHNA and CDR2 SNTAGT. This CDR3 contains 15 residues. CDR3 residues: CASSASGGVGDEQFF. The CDR3 bases are TGTGCCAGCAGTGCTAGCGGGGGGGTCGGCGATGAGCAGTTCTTC.

This clone was recorded a few times. The V call is TRBV29-1, the J call TRBJ2-7; TRBD2 might be the D (6 bases). Between the trimmed V and J ends, which lost 1 base and 3 bases, there was a span of 7 bases. This CDR3 is 12 amino acids long. The germline V gene has CDR1 SQVTM and CDR2 ANQGSEA. The DNA of the CDR3 is TGCAGCGTTGAAGTGGGGGGCTACGAGCAGTACTTC. Encoded protein: CSVEVGGYEQYF.

This chain joins TRBV2 and TRBJ1-5; possibly TRBD1 for D (5 bases). Germline CDR1 and CDR2: SNHLY and FYNNEI. The V gene lost 3 bases and the J gene lost 6 bases, with 12 bases spanning the gap. There are 14 residues in the CDR3. CDR3 sequence (DNA): TGTGCCAGCAGTGAGTTGGGGCAAAGTCAGCCCCAGCATTTT. Translated: CASSELGQSQPQHF.

This clone was found a few times. The J gene is TRBJ2-6, the V gene TRBV19, with 10 bases that match TRBD2. V lost 4 bases to trimming and J lost 2 bases; unmatched junction nucleotides: 5. CDR3 size: 17 residues. Germline lookup yields CDR1 LNHDA and CDR2 SQIVND (reference sequence). Here the CDR3 reads CASSKIAGGTGANVLTF. CDR3 nucleotides: TGTGCCAGTAGTAAAATAGCGGGGGGTACTGGGGCCAACGTCCTGACTTTC.

This clone appeared a few times. V and J are TRBV27 and TRBJ2-7; TRBD1 matches 8 bases. Germline-derived CDR1 and CDR2 are MNHEY and SMNVEV (reference sequence). Trimming at V came to 4 bases and at J to 7 bases, leaving 9 bases not matched to a gene. The CDR3 spans 14 residues. CDR3 region: CASSSWQGAVEQYF. Here the CDR3 DNA reads TGTGCCAGCAGTTCCTGGCAGGGGGCAGTGGAGCAGTACTTC.

The chain is built from TRBV6-5 and TRBJ1-2; 7 bases map to TRBD1. The CDR3 runs to 12 residues. Germline V gene data show CDR1 as MNHEY and CDR2 as SVGAGI. The junction had 3 bases not matched to a gene; V was cut back by 7 bases and J by 4 bases. The CDR3 coding sequence is TGTGCCAGCAAACGACAGGGCTATGGCTACACCTTC. It is translated as CASKRQGYGYTF.

This chain connects TRBV2 to TRBJ2-2, with D tentatively TRBD2 (7 bases). Trimming left V 7 bases short and J 5 bases short, with 14 bases between. The CDR3 has 14 residues. CDR1 is SNHLY and CDR2 is FYNNEI in the germline V gene. CDR3 in DNA: TGTGCCAGCAAGGGGGGGGCTGGGACCGGGGAGCTGTTTTTT. This gives the protein CASKGGAGTGELFF.

This chain connects TRBV6-1 to TRBJ1-3; 7 bases line up with TRBD1. This CDR3 spans 15 amino acids. CDR1 is MNHNS, CDR2 SASEGT, per germline. After removal of 3 bases from V and 11 bases from J, the junction contained 13 bases not matched to a gene. The CDR3 region has the DNA TGTGCCAGCAGTGATGGGACAGCCCCTGTCGGACCCATATATTTT. Its translation is CASSDGTAPVGPIYF.

The chain employs TRBV11-2 and TRBJ2-2; 7 bases line up with TRBD1. The V gene end was trimmed by 4 bases and the J gene end by 3 bases; junction bases not matched to a gene: 2. The CDR3 has 14 residues. The germline CDR1 and CDR2 sequences are SGHAT and FQNNGV. The CDR3 bases are TGTGCCAGCAGCTGGGACAGACACACCGGGGAGCTGTTTTTT. The encoded protein is CASSWDRHTGELFF.

The gene calls are TRBV6-5 and TRBJ2-2; a possible D gene is TRBD1 (6 bases). CDR3 size: 15 residues. Trimming shortened V by 4 bases and J by 0 bases, and 9 bases separated the two germline ends. Germline V gene sequence: CDR1 MNHEY, CDR2 SVGAGI. The DNA for the CDR3 is TGTGCCAGCAGTTCGGGACACTCGAACACCGGGGAGCTGTTTTTT. Protein sequence: CASSSGHSNTGELFF.

The chain employs TRBV21-1 and TRBJ1-1. TRBV21-1 represents a pseudogene. CDR3 length: 13 amino acids. The CDR3 reads CASSKRLNTEAFF. In DNA, the CDR3 is TGTGCCAGCAGCAAGCGGCTGAACACTGAAGCTTTCTTT.

This clone was detected only once. This chain uses TRBV19 with TRBJ1-2; 7 bases agree with TRBD1. V lost 6 bases to trimming and J lost 0 bases; unmatched junction nucleotides: 7. The CDR3 is 15 residues long. Germline values: CDR1 LNHDA, CDR2 SQIVND (reference sequence). The CDR3 protein is CASSRTGQANYGYTF. The DNA of the CDR3 is TGTGCCAGTAGCAGGACAGGACAAGCTAACTATGGCTACACCTTC. The complete variable domain, with remaining parts taken from reference TRBV19 and TRBJ1-2, reads DGGITQSPKYLFRKEGQNVTLSCEQNLNHDAMYWYRQDPGQGLRLIYYSQIVNDFQKGDIAEGYSVSREKKESFPLTVTSAQKNPTAFYLCASSRTGQANYGYTFGSGTRLTVV.

This clone came up once. The chain carries TRBV18 and TRBJ1-3, with 9 bases identical to TRBD1. CDR1 and CDR2 (germline): KGHSH, LQKENI. V gave up 2 bases and J gave up 4 bases; unmatched junction bases: 6. The CDR3 covers 16 residues. CDR3 nucleotides: TGTGCCAGCTCACCATCCGGGACAGGGAGAGGAAACACCATATATTTT. Encoded protein: CASSPSGTGRGNTIYF.

There are a few counts of this clone. The V and J genes are TRBV18 and TRBJ2-5; 7 positions agree with TRBD1. Per germline, CDR1 KGHSH and CDR2 LQKENI. V lost 2 bases and J lost 2; bases outside the gene matches: 5. This CDR3 region has 15 residues. This chain's CDR3 is CASSPVGDSQETQYF. The DNA for the CDR3 is TGTGCCAGCTCACCAGTCGGGGACAGTCAAGAGACCCAGTACTTC.

This chain uses TRBV5-1 with TRBJ1-2, with a possible D match to TRBD1 (5 bases). CDR3 length equals 14 residues. The V end was cut by 3 bases, the J end by 8 bases, with 17 bases between. From germline, CDR1 is SGHRS and CDR2 YFSETQ. The DNA for the CDR3 is TGCGCCAGCAGCTCAATTTCGGGGACTGGAGGCTACACCTTC. Protein sequence: CASSSISGTGGYTF.

V usage is TRBV5-6 and J usage is TRBJ2-3; 7 nucleotides align to TRBD2. The CDR3 loop spans 14 amino acids. Germline V gene data show CDR1 as SGHDT and CDR2 as YYEEEE. J gave up 2 bases and V 2 bases, and 2 bases lay outside the gene matches. CDR3 amino acids: CASSLGTNTDTQYF. The CDR3 DNA reads TGTGCCAGCAGCTTAGGGACTAACACAGATACGCAGTATTTT.